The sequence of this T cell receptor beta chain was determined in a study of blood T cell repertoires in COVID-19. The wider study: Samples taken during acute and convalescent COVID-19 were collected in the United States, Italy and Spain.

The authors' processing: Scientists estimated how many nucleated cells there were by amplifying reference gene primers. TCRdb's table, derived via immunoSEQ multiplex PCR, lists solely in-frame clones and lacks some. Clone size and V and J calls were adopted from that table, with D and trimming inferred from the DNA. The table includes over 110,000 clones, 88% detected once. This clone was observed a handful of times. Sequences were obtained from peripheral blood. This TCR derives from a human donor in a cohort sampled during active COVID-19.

The CDR3 sequence is CASSTVRGATVEQYF. The CDR3 nucleotides are TGTGCCAGTAGTACCGTCCGGGGGGCTACCGTCGAGCAGTACTTC. The chain has TRBV19 and TRBJ2-7; weak D call: TRBD2 (7 bases). The CDR3 sequence is 15 residues long. Germline assignment: CDR1 LNHDA and CDR2 SQIVND (reference sequence). V lost 4 bases and J lost 6, with 19 bases in between. The full variable domain, completed using reference TRBV19 and TRBJ2-7, is DGGITQSPKYLFRKEGQNVTLSCEQNLNHDAMYWYRQDPGQGLRLIYYSQIVNDFQKGDIAEGYSVSREKKESFPLTVTSAQKNPTAFYLCASSTVRGATVEQYFGPGTRLTVT.